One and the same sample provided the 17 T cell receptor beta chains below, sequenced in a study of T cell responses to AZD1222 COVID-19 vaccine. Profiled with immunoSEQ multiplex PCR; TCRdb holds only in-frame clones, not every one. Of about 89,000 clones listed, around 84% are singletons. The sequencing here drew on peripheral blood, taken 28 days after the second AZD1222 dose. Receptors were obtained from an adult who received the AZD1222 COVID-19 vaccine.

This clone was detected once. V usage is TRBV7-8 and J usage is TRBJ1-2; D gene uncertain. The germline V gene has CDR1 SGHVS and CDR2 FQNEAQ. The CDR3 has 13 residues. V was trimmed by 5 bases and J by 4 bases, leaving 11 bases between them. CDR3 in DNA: TGTGCCAGCAGCCCAAGGGAGGGCTATGGCTACACCTTC. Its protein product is CASSPREGYGYTF.

The CDR3 loop is CASSHGVQAVGPYEQYF. The CDR3 DNA follows: TGTGCCAGCAGCCATGGAGTACAGGCGGTGGGCCCCTACGAGCAGTACTTC. The V gene is TRBV4-2, the J gene TRBJ2-7; TRBD1 might be the D (5 bases). Germline V gives CDR1 LGHNA, CDR2 YNFKEQ. The V end lost 3 bases, the J end lost 2 bases, and 20 bases lay between the germline ends. The CDR3 covers 17 residues.

The CDR3 nucleotides read TGCGCCAGCAGCCATAGACCGGGACAGGGAATCTATGGCTACACCTTC. It codes for CASSHRPGQGIYGYTF. The chain combines TRBV4-1 with TRBJ1-2; 9 positions agree with TRBD1. Trimming took 3 bases from V and 4 from J; bases not matched to a gene: 9. Germline CDR1 reads MGHRA; CDR2 reads YSYEKL. The CDR3 covers 16 residues.

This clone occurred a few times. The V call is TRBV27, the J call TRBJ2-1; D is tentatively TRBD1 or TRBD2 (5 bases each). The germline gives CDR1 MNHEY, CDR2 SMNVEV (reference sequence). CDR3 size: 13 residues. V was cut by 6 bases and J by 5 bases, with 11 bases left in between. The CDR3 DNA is TGTGCCAGCAGCTGGGACGCCAACAATGAGCAGTTCTTC. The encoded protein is CASSWDANNEQFF.

CDR3 protein: CASSLGQTGADTQYF. The CDR3 DNA sequence: TGCGCCAGCAGCTTGGGACAGACAGGGGCAGATACGCAGTATTTT. The genes are TRBV5-1 and TRBJ2-3; 8 bases are shared with TRBD1. The germline V gene has CDR1 SGHRS and CDR2 YFSETQ. J lost 4 bases, V lost 0 bases, and 4 bases had no gene match. The CDR3 covers 15 residues.

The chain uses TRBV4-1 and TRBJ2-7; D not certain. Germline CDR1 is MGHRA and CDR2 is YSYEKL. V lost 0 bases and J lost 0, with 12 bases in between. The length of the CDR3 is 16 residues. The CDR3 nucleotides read TGCGCCAGCAGCCAAGAACGGGCGGATAGCTCCTACGAGCAGTACTTC. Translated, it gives CASSQERADSSYEQYF.

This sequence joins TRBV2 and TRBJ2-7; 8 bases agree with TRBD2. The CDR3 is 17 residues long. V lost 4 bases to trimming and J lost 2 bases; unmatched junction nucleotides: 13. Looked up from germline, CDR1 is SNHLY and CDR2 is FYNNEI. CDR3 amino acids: CASSGGSGNWRAYEQYF. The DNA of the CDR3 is TGTGCCAGCAGTGGAGGTAGCGGGAACTGGAGGGCCTACGAGCAGTACTTC.

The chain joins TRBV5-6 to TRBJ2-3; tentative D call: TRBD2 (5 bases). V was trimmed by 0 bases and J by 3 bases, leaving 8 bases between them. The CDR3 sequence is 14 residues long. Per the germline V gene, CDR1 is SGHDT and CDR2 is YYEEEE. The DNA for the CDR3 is TGTGCCAGCAGCTTGGCCCCGGGAACAGATACGCAGTATTTT. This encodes CASSLAPGTDTQYF. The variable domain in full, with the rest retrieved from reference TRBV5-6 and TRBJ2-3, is DAGVTQSPTHLIKTRGQQVTLRCSPKSGHDTVSWYQQALGQGPQFIFQYYEEEERQRGNFPDRFSGHQFPNYSSELNVNALLLGDSALYLCASSLAPGTDTQYFGPGTRLTVL.

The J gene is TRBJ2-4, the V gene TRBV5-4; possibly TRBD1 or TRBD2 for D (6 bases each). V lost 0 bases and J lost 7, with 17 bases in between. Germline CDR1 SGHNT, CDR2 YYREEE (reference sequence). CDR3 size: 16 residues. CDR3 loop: CASSLVGLQGGNIQYF. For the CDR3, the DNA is TGTGCCAGCAGCTTGGTGGGACTGCAAGGGGGGAACATTCAGTACTTC.

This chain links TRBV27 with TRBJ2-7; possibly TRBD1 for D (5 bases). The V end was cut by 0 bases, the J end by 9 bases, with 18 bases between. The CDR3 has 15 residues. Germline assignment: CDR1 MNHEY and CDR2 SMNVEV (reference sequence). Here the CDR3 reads CASSLSKDMTARQYF. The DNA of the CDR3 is TGTGCCAGCAGTTTATCGAAGGACATGACTGCCCGGCAGTACTTC.

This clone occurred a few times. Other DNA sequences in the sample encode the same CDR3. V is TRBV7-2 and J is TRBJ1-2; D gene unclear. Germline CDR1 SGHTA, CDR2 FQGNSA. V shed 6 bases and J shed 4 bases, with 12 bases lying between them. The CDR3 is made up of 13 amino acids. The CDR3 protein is CASRPQVLYGYTF. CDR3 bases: TGTGCCAGCAGACCCCAGGTCCTCTATGGCTACACCTTC. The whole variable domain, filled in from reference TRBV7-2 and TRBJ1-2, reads GAGVSQSPSNKVTEKGKDVELRCDPISGHTALYWYRQSLGQGLEFLIYFQGNSAPDKSGLPSDRFSAERTGGSVSTLTIQRTQQEDSAVYLCASRPQVLYGYTFGSGTRLTVV.

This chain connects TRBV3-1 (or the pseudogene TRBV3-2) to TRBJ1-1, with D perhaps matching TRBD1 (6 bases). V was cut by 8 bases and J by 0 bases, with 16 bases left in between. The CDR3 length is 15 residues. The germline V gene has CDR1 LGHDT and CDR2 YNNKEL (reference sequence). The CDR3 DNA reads TGTGCCAGCCCCAAACAGGGTTACGTGAACACTGAAGCTTTCTTT. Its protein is CASPKQGYVNTEAFF.

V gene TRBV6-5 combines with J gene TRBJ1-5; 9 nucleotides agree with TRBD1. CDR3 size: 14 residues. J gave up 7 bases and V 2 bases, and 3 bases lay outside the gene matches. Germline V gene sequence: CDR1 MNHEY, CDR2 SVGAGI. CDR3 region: CASSYDGQGQPQHF. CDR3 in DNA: TGTGCCAGCAGTTACGATGGACAGGGGCAGCCCCAGCATTTT.

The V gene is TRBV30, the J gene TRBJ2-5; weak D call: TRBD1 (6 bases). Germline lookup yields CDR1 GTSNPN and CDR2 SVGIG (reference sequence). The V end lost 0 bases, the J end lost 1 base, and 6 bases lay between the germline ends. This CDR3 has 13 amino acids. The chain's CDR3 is CAWSVGGQETQYF. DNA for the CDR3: TGTGCCTGGAGTGTAGGGGGCCAAGAGACCCAGTACTTC.

The CDR3 DNA is TGTGCCAGTAGTATAGATCGGACTAGCAGACTAGCCGAGCAGTACTTC. It translates to CASSIDRTSRLAEQYF. The chain combines TRBV19 with TRBJ2-7; 8 bases are shared with TRBD2. Germline V CDR1 and CDR2: LNHDA, SQIVND (reference sequence). The V and J ends lost 0 bases and 6 bases, in that order; junction bases with no gene match: 10. The CDR3 spans 16 residues.

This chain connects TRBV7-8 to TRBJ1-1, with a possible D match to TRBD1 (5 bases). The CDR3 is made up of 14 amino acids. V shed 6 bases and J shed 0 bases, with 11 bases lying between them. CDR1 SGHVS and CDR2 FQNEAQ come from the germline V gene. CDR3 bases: TGTGCCAGCAGGCCTGGGGGGATGAACACTGAAGCTTTCTTT. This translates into CASRPGGMNTEAFF.

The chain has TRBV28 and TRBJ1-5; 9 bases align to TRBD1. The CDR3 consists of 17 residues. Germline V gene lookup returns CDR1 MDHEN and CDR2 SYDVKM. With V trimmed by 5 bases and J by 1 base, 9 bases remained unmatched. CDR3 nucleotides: TGTGCCAGCAGTGAGTACCGACAGGGGGTGAGCAATCAGCCCCAGCATTTT. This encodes CASSEYRQGVSNQPQHF. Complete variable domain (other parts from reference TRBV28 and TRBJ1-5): DVKVTQSSRYLVKRTGEKVFLECVQDMDHENMFWYRQDPGLGLRLIYFSYDVKMKEKGDIPEGYSVSREKKERFSLILESASTNQTSMYLCASSEYRQGVSNQPQHFGDGTRLSIL.